A single sample is the source of the 27 T cell receptor beta chains below, sequenced in a study of PD-1 blockade in mismatch repair-deficient tumors. Data came from immunoSEQ multiplex PCR; TCRdb stores just in-frame clones and leaves some out. The data hold tens of thousands of clones, with around 73% observed a single time. Sequencing was performed on peripheral blood, taken 4 weeks after starting pembrolizumab. The receptors stem from an adult with mismatch repair-deficient cancer.

This clone was observed a few times. Other DNA sequences in this specimen translate into the identical CDR3. The gene calls are TRBV5-5 and TRBJ2-7; TRBD1 matches 7 bases. The CDR3 runs 15 residues. The germline gives CDR1 SGHKS, CDR2 YYEKEE (reference sequence). V shed 0 bases, J shed 2 bases, and the junction held 5 bases outside the gene matches. CDR3 in DNA: TGTGCCAGCAGCTTGGTGCCAGGGGGTACCTACGAGCAGTACTTC. Protein sequence: CASSLVPGGTYEQYF.

The chain carries TRBV21-1 and TRBJ2-7; the tabulated D call, TRBD1, remains unverified against the DNA. TRBV21-1 is deemed a pseudogene. This CDR3 is built from 15 residues. Here the CDR3 reads CASSGGQDQITDEYF. The CDR3 nucleotides are TGTGCCAGCAGCGGGGGACAGGACCAGATCACTGATGAGTACTTC.

This rearrangement joins TRBV19 to TRBJ1-2; 10 bases match TRBD1. This CDR3 contains 16 residues. Per the germline V gene, CDR1 is LNHDA and CDR2 is SQIVND (reference sequence). After removal of 10 bases from V and 4 bases from J, the junction contained 15 bases not matched to a gene. This CDR3 is CATYPGQGTGRYGYTF. The CDR3 DNA reads TGTGCCACCTATCCGGGACAGGGGACCGGTCGCTATGGCTACACCTTC. The full variable domain, completed using reference TRBV19 and TRBJ1-2, is DGGITQSPKYLFRKEGQNVTLSCEQNLNHDAMYWYRQDPGQGLRLIYYSQIVNDFQKGDIAEGYSVSREKKESFPLTVTSAQKNPTAFYLCATYPGQGTGRYGYTFGSGTRLTVV.

The chain joins TRBV29-1 to TRBJ1-2, with 8 nucleotides matching TRBD1. The germline V gene has CDR1 SQVTM and CDR2 ANQGSEA. The CDR3 has 11 residues. Trimming cost V 6 bases and J 6 bases; bases outside gene matches: 3. The CDR3 DNA reads as TGCAGCGTAGGACAGGGAGATGGCTACACCTTC. Its translation: CSVGQGDGYTF. The full variable domain, its missing parts supplied by reference TRBV29-1 and TRBJ1-2, is SAVISQKPSRDICQRGTSLTIQCQVDSQVTMMFWYRQQPGQSLTLIATANQGSEATYESGFVIDKFPISRPNLTFSTLTVSNMSPEDSSIYLCSVGQGDGYTFGSGTRLTVV.

The chain uses TRBV11-3 and TRBJ1-4, with 9 bases lining up with TRBD1. CDR1 and CDR2 from the germline V gene are SGHNT and YENEEA. V was clipped by 5 bases and J by 7 bases; unmatched bases: 8. The CDR3 has 15 amino acids. The CDR3 loop is CASSPGQGNGEKLFF. CDR3 DNA: TGTGCCAGCAGCCCGGGACAGGGCAACGGTGAAAAACTGTTTTTT.

The genes are TRBV6-1 and TRBJ2-1, with D maybe TRBD1 (5 bases). The CDR3 spans 12 residues. Germline-derived CDR1 and CDR2 are MNHNS and SASEGT. V gave up 5 bases and J gave up 8 bases, with 10 bases separating them. The CDR3 here is CASSSGRYEQFF. Here the CDR3 DNA reads TGTGCCAGCAGTTCAGGGCGTTATGAGCAGTTCTTC.

CDR3 nucleotide sequence: TGTGCCACCAGCAGAGGGGAGTCTTCACCCCTCCACTTT. The encoded protein is CATSRGESSPLHF. The chain uses TRBV15 and TRBJ1-6; D gene uncertain. Between the trimmed V and J ends, which lost 1 base and 9 bases, there was a span of 7 bases. Germline values: CDR1 LNHNV, CDR2 YYDKDF (reference sequence). The CDR3 totals 13 residues.

This rearrangement joins TRBV5-5 to TRBJ2-3; D unresolved. CDR3 length: 13 amino acids. CDR1 and CDR2 from the germline V gene are SGHKS and YYEKEE (reference sequence). Trimming shortened V by 0 bases and J by 3 bases, and 5 bases separated the two germline ends. The CDR3 DNA sequence: TGTGCCAGCAGCTTGGAACCTACAGATACGCAGTATTTT. The encoded protein is CASSLEPTDTQYF.

This clone has just one count. The genes are TRBV30 and TRBJ2-3; D tentatively reads TRBD1 or TRBD2 (5 bases each). Germline V CDR1 and CDR2: GTSNPN, SVGIG (reference sequence). This CDR3 spans 16 amino acids. V was cut by 2 bases and J by 3 bases, with 18 bases left in between. CDR3 sequence: CAWSFRDGGLTDTQYF. In nucleotides, the CDR3 is TGTGCCTGGAGTTTCCGGGACGGAGGTTTGACAGATACGCAGTATTTT. Filled out from reference TRBV30 and TRBJ2-3, the complete variable domain reads SQTIHQWPATLVQPVGSPLSLECTVEGTSNPNLYWYRQAAGRGLQLLFYSVGIGQISSEVPQNLSASRPQDRQFILSSKKLLLSDSGFYLCAWSFRDGGLTDTQYFGPGTRLTVL.

The chain combines TRBV9 with TRBJ2-5; 8 positions agree with TRBD1. Germline V gene data show CDR1 as SGDLS and CDR2 as YYNGEE. This CDR3 region has 15 residues. V lost 4 bases to trimming and J lost 1 base; unmatched junction nucleotides: 6. CDR3 DNA: TGTGCCAGCAGCTCCGGCAGGGGGCCCCAAGAGACCCAGTACTTC. This translates into CASSSGRGPQETQYF.

The gene calls are TRBV7-9 and TRBJ2-1; D unclear. The length of the CDR3 is 13 residues. The germline V gene encodes CDR1 SEHNR and CDR2 FQNEAQ (reference sequence). V dropped 2 bases and J dropped 4 bases, with 6 bases sitting between them. This CDR3 reads CASSLWLYNEQFF. The CDR3 bases are TGTGCCAGCAGCTTATGGTTGTACAATGAGCAGTTCTTC.

This chain links TRBV27 with TRBJ2-2, with TRBD1 matching over 7 bases. This CDR3 contains 15 residues. Germline V lookup: CDR1 MNHEY, CDR2 SMNVEV (reference sequence). J lost 1 base, V lost 6 bases, and 5 bases had no gene match. The CDR3 DNA reads TGTGCCAGCAGGATGAACAGGGGGAACACCGGGGAGCTGTTTTTT. It encodes CASRMNRGNTGELFF.

The chain combines TRBV11-2 with TRBJ1-4, with 10 bases lining up with TRBD1. After removal of 5 bases from V and 8 bases from J, the junction contained 14 bases not matched to a gene. Germline V lookup: CDR1 SGHAT, CDR2 FQNNGV. The CDR3 is 17 amino acids. The CDR3 protein is CASSPPGGTGVGEKLFF. CDR3 DNA sequence: TGTGCCAGCAGCCCTCCGGGAGGGACAGGGGTAGGAGAAAAACTGTTTTTT. The full variable domain, with the rest looked up from reference TRBV11-2 and TRBJ1-4, is EAGVAQSPRYKIIEKRQSVAFWCNPISGHATLYWYQQILGQGPKLLIQFQNNGVVDDSQLPKDRFSAERLKGVDSTLKIQPAKLEDSAVYLCASSPPGGTGVGEKLFFGSGTQLSVL.

The V and J genes are TRBV9 and TRBJ2-3; possible D gene TRBD2, 5 bases. V was trimmed by 1 base and J by 5 bases, leaving 11 bases between them. The CDR3 extends over 14 amino acids. Germline CDR1 and CDR2: SGDLS and YYNGEE. CDR3 bases: TGTGCCAGCAGCGTAACCCCCCGGGGAGATACGCAGTATTTT. Protein: CASSVTPRGDTQYF.

This clone was counted a few times. The rearrangement joins TRBV2 to TRBJ1-2; no reliable D call. V shed 2 bases and J shed 8 bases, with 9 bases lying between them. Germline CDR1 reads SNHLY; CDR2 reads FYNNEI. This CDR3 contains 12 residues. CDR3 residues: CASSESERGYTF. DNA of the CDR3: TGTGCCAGCAGTGAATCCGAGCGAGGCTACACCTTC.

The V call is TRBV2, the J call TRBJ1-5; D might be TRBD1 (6 bases). Trimming stripped 6 bases from V and 2 bases from J, with 8 bases between. CDR1 SNHLY and CDR2 FYNNEI come from the germline V gene. The CDR3 contains 13 residues. This CDR3 reads CASRDSGNQPQHF. The CDR3 DNA follows: TGTGCCAGCAGGGACAGCGGCAATCAGCCCCAGCATTTT.

The V gene is TRBV6-4, the J gene TRBJ2-3, with D uncertain. V was pared by 0 bases and J by 1 base, with 5 bases between. The CDR3 spans 14 residues. Germline V lookup: CDR1 MRHNA, CDR2 SNTAGT. The CDR3, as DNA: TGTGCCAGCAGTGACTCGCTAGGCACAGATACGCAGTATTTT. Translation gives CASSDSLGTDTQYF.

The V call is TRBV5-3, the J call TRBJ2-7, with TRBD2 matching 7 bases. TRBV5-3 is an open reading frame whose function is uncertain. This CDR3 is built from 19 residues. J was trimmed by 6 bases and V by 6 bases; bases with no gene match: 27. The CDR3 DNA reads TGTGCCAGAACCCGACGAAATGGGCGGGAGAGGGTTGGGCCCTGCGAGCAGTACTTC. Translation gives CARTRRNGRERVGPCEQYF.

The chain joins TRBV13 to TRBJ2-7, with TRBD1 matching 7 bases. Germline V CDR1 and CDR2: PRHDT, FYEKMQ (reference sequence). Trimming removed 5 bases from V and 2 bases from J; junction bases left unmatched: 6. The CDR3 is made up of 14 amino acids. Written as DNA, the CDR3 is TGTGCCAGCAGCAAACAGGGGACAACCTACGAGCAGTACTTC. Translation: CASSKQGTTYEQYF. Combining the CDR3 with reference TRBV13 and TRBJ2-7 gives the whole variable domain AAGVIQSPRHLIKEKRETATLKCYPIPRHDTVYWYQQGPGQDPQFLISFYEKMQSDKGSIPDRFSAQQFSDYHSELNMSSLELGDSALYFCASSKQGTTYEQYFGPGTRLTVT.

The chain is built from TRBV2 and TRBJ2-1; 8 bases map to TRBD1. There are 17 residues in the CDR3. Germline V gene sequence: CDR1 SNHLY, CDR2 FYNNEI. The ends lost 2 bases at V and 3 bases at J; junction bases unmatched: 9. The CDR3 region has the DNA TGTGCCAGCAGTGAATATTCAGGGGGCGCCCTCTACAATGAGCAGTTCTTC. This gives the protein CASSEYSGGALYNEQFF. Filled out from reference TRBV2 and TRBJ2-1, the complete variable domain reads EPEVTQTPSHQVTQMGQEVILRCVPISNHLYFYWYRQILGQKVEFLVSFYNNEISEKSEIFDDQFSVERPDGSNFTLKIRSTKLEDSAMYFCASSEYSGGALYNEQFFGPGTRLTVL.

V usage is TRBV5-1 and J usage is TRBJ1-1, with D uncertain. The CDR3 is 13 residues long. Per the germline V gene, CDR1 is SGHRS and CDR2 is YFSETQ. Trimming removed 2 bases from V and 3 bases from J, with 8 bases in between. CDR3 coding DNA: TGCGCCAGCAGCTTACGGTTGGACACTGAAGCTTTCTTT. Protein: CASSLRLDTEAFF.

The CDR3 region is CSVNPGRDTGDTEAFF. For the CDR3, the DNA is TGCAGCGTCAACCCGGGGCGCGACACGGGGGACACTGAAGCTTTCTTT. This chain connects TRBV29-1 to TRBJ1-1; TRBD1 might be the D (5 bases). The germline V gene has CDR1 SQVTM and CDR2 ANQGSEA. The CDR3 has 16 amino acids. V was clipped by 6 bases and J by 3 bases, with 23 bases between them.

Here the CDR3 DNA reads TGTGCCAGCAGCCCCGAGCTTTTTAATGAAAAACTGTTTTTT. Translation gives CASSPELFNEKLFF. This chain connects TRBV7-9 to TRBJ1-4; no reliable D call. The CDR3 sequence is 14 residues long. V was cut by 5 bases and J by 4 bases, with 11 bases left in between. Germline CDR1 SEHNR, CDR2 FQNEAQ (reference sequence).

This clone was found many times. V is TRBV7-9 and J is TRBJ2-7, with D perhaps assigned TRBD1 or TRBD2 (5 bases each). The CDR3 totals 16 residues. V was trimmed by 2 bases and J by 5 bases, leaving 19 bases between them. The germline V gene encodes CDR1 SEHNR and CDR2 FQNEAQ (reference sequence). CDR3 bases: TGTGCCAGCAGCTTAAGTCGGGGCTCCGAGAGGAACGAGCAGTACTTC. Its protein product is CASSLSRGSERNEQYF.

CDR3 sequence (DNA): TGTGCCAGCAGCGGGACAGGGGTGTACGAGACCCAGTACTTC. Its protein is CASSGTGVYETQYF. The chain links TRBV6-1 to TRBJ2-5; 10 nucleotides align to TRBD1. V shed 6 bases and J 5 bases; nucleotides not matched to a gene: 6. Germline CDR1 MNHNS, CDR2 SASEGT. This CDR3 comprises 14 residues.

The chain has TRBV7-2 and TRBJ1-1; 8 bases align to TRBD1. After removal of 4 bases from V and 5 bases from J, the junction contained 9 bases not matched to a gene. The CDR3 has 15 residues. CDR1 is SGHTA, CDR2 FQGNSA, per germline. DNA for the CDR3: TGTGCCAGCAGCTGGCCAGGGGGCGCGGGTACTGAAGCTTTCTTT. This translates into CASSWPGGAGTEAFF. Combining the CDR3 with reference TRBV7-2 and TRBJ1-1 gives the whole variable domain GAGVSQSPSNKVTEKGKDVELRCDPISGHTALYWYRQSLGQGLEFLIYFQGNSAPDKSGLPSDRFSAERTGGSVSTLTIQRTQQEDSAVYLCASSWPGGAGTEAFFGQGTRLTVV.

This chain links TRBV19 with TRBJ2-6; D gene ambiguous. Trimming took off 3 bases at V and 2 bases at J, with 8 bases between the two ends. The CDR3 totals 15 residues. Germline CDR1 is LNHDA and CDR2 is SQIVND (reference sequence). Here the CDR3 reads CASSMDRPGANVLTF. The CDR3 nucleotides read TGTGCCAGTAGTATGGACCGGCCTGGGGCCAACGTCCTGACTTTC. The full variable domain, in which reference TRBV19 and TRBJ2-6 provide the parts outside the CDR3, is DGGITQSPKYLFRKEGQNVTLSCEQNLNHDAMYWYRQDPGQGLRLIYYSQIVNDFQKGDIAEGYSVSREKKESFPLTVTSAQKNPTAFYLCASSMDRPGANVLTFGAGSRLTVL.